The clone carrying this T cell receptor (beta chain) was recorded a few times. These data come from a study of blood T cell repertoires in COVID-19. Study-level background: The study drew acute and convalescent COVID-19 samples from the United States, Italy and Spain.

Original processing methods: Amplified reference gene primers provided the basis for estimating nucleated cell counts. Here immunoSEQ multiplex PCR was the method, and the copy in TCRdb shows in-frame clones only, minus some. That table supplies the V and J calls and clone size; D and trimming were determined from the DNA. Found here are roughly 240,000 clones, just under 85% of them singletons; the top ten hold 1.5% to 2%. V dropped 3 bases and J dropped 4 bases, with 7 bases sitting between them. The CDR3 spans 13 residues. Germline assignment: CDR1 LGHDT and CDR2 YNNKEL (reference sequence). The chain recombines TRBV3-1 (or the pseudogene TRBV3-2) with TRBJ1-3, with D unclear. The sequencing input was peripheral blood. The receptor comes from a woman of 80 years or more with acute or convalescent COVID-19. CDR3 sequence: CASSQNTGNTIYF. The CDR3 nucleotides read TGTGCCAGCAGCCAGAACACAGGAAACACCATATATTTT.